This entry lists 4 T cell receptor beta chains sequenced from one sample in a study of neurological immune-mediated disorders. In TCRdb, the 5' RACE reads were re-called with MiXCR into one record per CDR3 protein. This sample carries 30,000 to 50,000 distinct CDR3 sequences, 7% to 8.5% of them seen once, and the ten largest clones take 5.7%. Sequences were obtained from CD4+ T cells from blood. The receptors derive from a man aged 50 to 59 in good health.

This clonotype has at least ten counts. V is TRBV20-1 and J is TRBJ2-3; weak D call: TRBD2 (6 bases). CDR3 length equals 15 residues. V lost 6 bases to trimming and J lost 0 bases, with 16 bases between them. From germline, CDR1 is DFQATT and CDR2 SNEGSKA (reference sequence). CDR3 bases: TGCAGTGCGTGGGGTAGCGGTCCTAGCACAGATACGCAGTATTTT. The encoded protein is CSAWGSGPSTDTQYF.

This clonotype was observed at least ten times. The chain links TRBV5-1 to TRBJ2-2, with 12 bases aligning to TRBD2. Trimming took 4 bases from V and 4 from J; bases not matched to a gene: 5. Per germline, CDR1 SGHRS and CDR2 YFSETQ. CDR3 length: 16 residues. In nucleotides, the CDR3 is TGCGCCAGCAGCACACTAGCGGGAGGTCTCACCGGGGAGCTGTTTTTT. It codes for CASSTLAGGLTGELFF.

The table lists this clonotype with many counts. The chain has TRBV29-1 and TRBJ2-1; TRBD2 matches 9 bases. V was pared by 6 bases and J by 0 bases, with 3 bases of the junction left unmatched. The CDR3 runs 14 residues. CDR1 and CDR2 (germline): SQVTM, ANQGSEA. The CDR3, as DNA: TGCAGCGTCGTACTAGCGGGCTCCTACAATGAGCAGTTCTTC. It is translated as CSVVLAGSYNEQFF.

This clonotype has ten or more counts. The rearrangement links TRBV7-8 to TRBJ2-5; either TRBD1 or TRBD2 may supply D (5 bases each). Per germline, CDR1 SGHVS and CDR2 FQNEAQ. V lost 0 bases to trimming and J lost 5 bases, with 10 bases between them. The CDR3 covers 14 residues. The chain's CDR3 is CASSLATWGETQYF. The CDR3 bases are TGTGCCAGCAGCTTAGCGACCTGGGGGGAGACCCAGTACTTC.